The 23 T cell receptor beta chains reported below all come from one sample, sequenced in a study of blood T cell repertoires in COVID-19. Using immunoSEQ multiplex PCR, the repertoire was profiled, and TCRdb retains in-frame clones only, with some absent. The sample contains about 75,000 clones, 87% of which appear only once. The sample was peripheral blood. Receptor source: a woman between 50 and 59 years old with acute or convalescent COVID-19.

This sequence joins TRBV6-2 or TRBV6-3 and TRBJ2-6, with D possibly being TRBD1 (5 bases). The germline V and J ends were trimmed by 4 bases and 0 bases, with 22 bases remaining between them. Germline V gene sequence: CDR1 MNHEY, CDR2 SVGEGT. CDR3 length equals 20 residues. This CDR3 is CASSWSPPGFTRSGANVLTF. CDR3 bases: TGTGCCAGCAGTTGGTCCCCTCCAGGGTTTACTCGCTCTGGGGCCAACGTCCTGACTTTC.

The CDR3 bases are TGCGCCAGCAGCTTGGGAACAGGGGTTAACAATCAGCCCCAGCATTTT. It encodes CASSLGTGVNNQPQHF. This rearrangement joins TRBV5-1 to TRBJ1-5; 7 nucleotides align to TRBD1. The germline gives CDR1 SGHRS, CDR2 YFSETQ. Unmatched junction bases numbered 6, after V lost 0 bases and J lost 3 bases. CDR3 length: 16 residues.

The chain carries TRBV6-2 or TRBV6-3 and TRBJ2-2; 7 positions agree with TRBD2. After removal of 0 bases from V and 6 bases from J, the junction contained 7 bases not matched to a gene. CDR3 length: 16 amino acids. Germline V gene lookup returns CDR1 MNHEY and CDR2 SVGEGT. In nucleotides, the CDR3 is TGTGCCAGCAGTTACTCCTACATGGGAGGGGCCGGGGAGCTGTTTTTT. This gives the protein CASSYSYMGGAGELFF.

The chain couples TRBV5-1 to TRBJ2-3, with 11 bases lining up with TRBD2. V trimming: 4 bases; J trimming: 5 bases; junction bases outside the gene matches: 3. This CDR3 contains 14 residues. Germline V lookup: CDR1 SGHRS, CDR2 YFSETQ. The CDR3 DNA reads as TGCGCCAGCAGCCCTGGGACTAGCGGAGATACGCAGTATTTT. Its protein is CASSPGTSGDTQYF.

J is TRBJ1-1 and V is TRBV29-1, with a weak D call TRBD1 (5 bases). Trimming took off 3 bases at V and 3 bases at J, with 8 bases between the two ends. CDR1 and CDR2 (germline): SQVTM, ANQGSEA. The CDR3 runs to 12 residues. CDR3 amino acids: CSVERGHTEAFF. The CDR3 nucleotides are TGCAGCGTTGAGCGGGGACACACTGAAGCTTTCTTT.

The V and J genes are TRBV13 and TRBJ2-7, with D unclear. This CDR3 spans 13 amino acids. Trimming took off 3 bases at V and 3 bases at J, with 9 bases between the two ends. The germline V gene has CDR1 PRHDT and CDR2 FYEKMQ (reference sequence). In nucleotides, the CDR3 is TGTGCCAGCAGCTTCGGAGTGGACTACGAGCAGTACTTC. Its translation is CASSFGVDYEQYF.

The CDR3 region has the DNA TGCGCCAGCAGCTTGGAGGGGGACAGGGGAAACACCATATATTTT. The encoded protein is CASSLEGDRGNTIYF. The chain combines TRBV5-1 with TRBJ1-3, with TRBD1 matching over 8 bases. The CDR3 consists of 15 residues. Germline loops: CDR1 SGHRS, CDR2 YFSETQ. V lost 0 bases, J lost 4 bases, and 3 bases stayed unmatched.

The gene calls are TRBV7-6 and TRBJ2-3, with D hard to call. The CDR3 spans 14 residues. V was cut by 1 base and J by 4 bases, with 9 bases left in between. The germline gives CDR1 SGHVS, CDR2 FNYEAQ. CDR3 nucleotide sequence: TGTGCCAGCAGCTTAGGAGGCGGTTCAGATACGCAGTATTTT. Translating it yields CASSLGGGSDTQYF.

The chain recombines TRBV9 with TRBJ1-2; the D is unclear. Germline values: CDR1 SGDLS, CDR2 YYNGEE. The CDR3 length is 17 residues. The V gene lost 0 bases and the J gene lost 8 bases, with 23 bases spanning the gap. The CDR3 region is CASSVDEGGAGTMGYTF. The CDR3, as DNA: TGTGCCAGCAGCGTAGACGAAGGAGGAGCTGGCACCATGGGCTACACCTTC.

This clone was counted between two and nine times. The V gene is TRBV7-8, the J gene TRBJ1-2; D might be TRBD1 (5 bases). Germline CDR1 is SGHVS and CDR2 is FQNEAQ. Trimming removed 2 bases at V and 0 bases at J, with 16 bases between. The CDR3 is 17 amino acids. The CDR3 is CASSLTLRTTTNYGYTF. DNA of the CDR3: TGTGCCAGCAGCTTAACGCTACGGACAACCACTAACTATGGCTACACCTTC.

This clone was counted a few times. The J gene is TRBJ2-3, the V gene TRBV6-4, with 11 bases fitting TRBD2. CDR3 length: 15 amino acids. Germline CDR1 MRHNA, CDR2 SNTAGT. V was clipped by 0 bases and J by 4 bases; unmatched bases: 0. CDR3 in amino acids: CASSDSSGGADTQYF. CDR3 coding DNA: TGTGCCAGCAGTGACTCTAGCGGGGGGGCAGATACGCAGTATTTT.

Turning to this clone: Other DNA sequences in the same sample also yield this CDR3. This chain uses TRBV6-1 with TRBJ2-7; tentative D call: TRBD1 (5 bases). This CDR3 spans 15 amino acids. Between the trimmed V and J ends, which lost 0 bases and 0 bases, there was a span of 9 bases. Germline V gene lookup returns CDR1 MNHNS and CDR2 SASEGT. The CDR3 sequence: CASSEAGDSSYEQYF. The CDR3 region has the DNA TGTGCCAGCAGTGAAGCTGGCGACAGCTCCTACGAGCAGTACTTC.

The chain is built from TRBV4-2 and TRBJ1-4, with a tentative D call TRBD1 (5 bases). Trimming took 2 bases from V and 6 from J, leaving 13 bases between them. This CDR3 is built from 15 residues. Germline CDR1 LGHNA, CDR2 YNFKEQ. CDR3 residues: CASSQILAGYEKLFF. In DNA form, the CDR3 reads TGTGCCAGCAGCCAAATTCTGGCAGGGTATGAAAAACTGTTTTTT.

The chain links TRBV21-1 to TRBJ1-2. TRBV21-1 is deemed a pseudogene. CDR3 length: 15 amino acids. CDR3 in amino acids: CASSIYGKQTYGYTF. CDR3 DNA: TGTGCCAGCAGCATTTACGGGAAGCAAACCTATGGCTACACCTTC.

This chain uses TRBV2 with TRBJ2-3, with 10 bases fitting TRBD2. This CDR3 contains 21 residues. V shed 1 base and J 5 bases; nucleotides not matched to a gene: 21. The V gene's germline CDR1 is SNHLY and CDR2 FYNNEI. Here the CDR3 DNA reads TGTGCCAGCAGTGAAGGCGGGACCAGCAGCGGGGGAAGACTAGCGGGAGATACGCAGTATTTT. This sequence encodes CASSEGGTSSGGRLAGDTQYF.

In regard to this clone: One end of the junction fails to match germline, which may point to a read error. The DNA for the CDR3 is TGTGCCAGTAGTATAGGGGCAGGGGACAATAAGCAGTTCTTC. Translated, it gives CASSIGAGDNKQFF. The chain employs TRBV19 and TRBJ2-1, with D maybe TRBD1 (6 bases). CDR1 is LNHDA and CDR2 is SQIVND in the germline V gene (reference sequence). There are 14 residues in the CDR3.

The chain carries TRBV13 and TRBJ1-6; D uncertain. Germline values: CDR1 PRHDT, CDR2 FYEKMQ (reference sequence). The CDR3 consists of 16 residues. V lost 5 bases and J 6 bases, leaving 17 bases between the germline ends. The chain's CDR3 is CASSPNPVLRNSPLHF. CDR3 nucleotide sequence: TGTGCCAGCAGCCCGAACCCCGTACTGCGTAATTCACCCCTCCACTTT.

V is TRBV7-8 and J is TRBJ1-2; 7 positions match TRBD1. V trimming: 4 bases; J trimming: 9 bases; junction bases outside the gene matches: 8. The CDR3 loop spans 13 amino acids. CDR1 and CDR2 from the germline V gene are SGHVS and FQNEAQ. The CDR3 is CASSSGTGDRYTF. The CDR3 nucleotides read TGTGCCAGCAGCTCCGGTACAGGGGATCGCTACACCTTC. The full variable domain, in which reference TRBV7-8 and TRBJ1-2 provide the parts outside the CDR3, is GAGVSQSPRYKVAKRGQDVALRCDPISGHVSLFWYQQALGQGPEFLTYFQNEAQLDKSGLPSDRFFAERPEGSVSTLKIQRTQQEDSAVYLCASSSGTGDRYTFGSGTRLTVV.

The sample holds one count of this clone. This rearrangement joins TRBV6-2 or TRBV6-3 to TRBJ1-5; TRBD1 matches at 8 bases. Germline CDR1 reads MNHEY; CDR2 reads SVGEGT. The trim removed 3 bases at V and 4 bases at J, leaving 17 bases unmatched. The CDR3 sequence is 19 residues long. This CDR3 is CASSYRGGGGQARNQPQHF. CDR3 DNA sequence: TGTGCCAGCAGTTATAGGGGGGGAGGGGGACAGGCCAGAAATCAGCCCCAGCATTTT.

The CDR3 sequence is CASSLRDKMNEKLFF. CDR3 DNA sequence: TGTGCCAGCAGTTTAAGAGACAAGATGAATGAAAAACTGTTTTTT. The genes are TRBV27 and TRBJ1-4; D call uncertain. The ends were cut back, 2 bases at V and 5 bases at J, with 12 bases in the middle. The germline gives CDR1 MNHEY, CDR2 SMNVEV (reference sequence). The CDR3 has 15 amino acids.

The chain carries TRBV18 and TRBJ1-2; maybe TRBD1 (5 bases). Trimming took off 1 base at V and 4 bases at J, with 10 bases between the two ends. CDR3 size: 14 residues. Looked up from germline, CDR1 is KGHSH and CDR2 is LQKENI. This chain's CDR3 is CASSPLDTTYGYTF. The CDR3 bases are TGTGCCAGCTCACCACTGGACACAACCTATGGCTACACCTTC.

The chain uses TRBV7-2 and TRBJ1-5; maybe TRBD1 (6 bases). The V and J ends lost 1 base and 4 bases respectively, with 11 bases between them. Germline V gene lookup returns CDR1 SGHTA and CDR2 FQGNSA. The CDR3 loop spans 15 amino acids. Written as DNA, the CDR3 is TGTGCCAGCAGCTTAGAGGGGACAAATAATCAGCCCCAGCATTTT. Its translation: CASSLEGTNNQPQHF.

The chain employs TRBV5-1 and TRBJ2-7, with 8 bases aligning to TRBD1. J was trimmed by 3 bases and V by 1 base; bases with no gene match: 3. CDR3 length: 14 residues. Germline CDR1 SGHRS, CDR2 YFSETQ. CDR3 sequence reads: CASSLRTGNYEQYF. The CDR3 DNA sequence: TGCGCCAGCAGCTTGAGGACAGGGAACTACGAGCAGTACTTC. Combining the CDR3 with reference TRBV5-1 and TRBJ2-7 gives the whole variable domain KAGVTQTPRYLIKTRGQQVTLSCSPISGHRSVSWYQQTPGQGLQFLFEYFSETQRNKGNFPGRFSGRQFSNSRSEMNVSTLELGDSALYLCASSLRTGNYEQYFGPGTRLTVT.